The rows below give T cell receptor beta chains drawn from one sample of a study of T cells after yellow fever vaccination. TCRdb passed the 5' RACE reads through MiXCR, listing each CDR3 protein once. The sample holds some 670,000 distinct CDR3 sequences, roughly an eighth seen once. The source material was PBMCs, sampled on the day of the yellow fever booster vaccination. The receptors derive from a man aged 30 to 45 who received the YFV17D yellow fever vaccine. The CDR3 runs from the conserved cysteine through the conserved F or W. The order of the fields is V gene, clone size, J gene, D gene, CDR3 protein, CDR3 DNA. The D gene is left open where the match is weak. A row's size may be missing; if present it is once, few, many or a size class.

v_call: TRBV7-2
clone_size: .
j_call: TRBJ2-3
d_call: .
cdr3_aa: CASSSLSPSTDTQYF
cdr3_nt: TGTGCCAGCAGCTCCTTAAGCCCTAGCACAGATACGCAGTATTTT

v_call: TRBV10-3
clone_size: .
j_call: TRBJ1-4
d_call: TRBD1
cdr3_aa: CAAKGDRGPTNEKLFF
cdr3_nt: TGTGCCGCGAAGGGGGACAGGGGGCCTACTAATGAAAAACTGTTTTTT

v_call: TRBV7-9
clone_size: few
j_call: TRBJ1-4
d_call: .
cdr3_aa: CASGQGGLATNEKLFF
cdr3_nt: TGTGCCAGCGGGCAGGGTGGATTGGCAACTAATGAAAAACTGTTTTTT

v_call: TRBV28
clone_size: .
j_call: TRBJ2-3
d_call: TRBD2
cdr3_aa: CASTLPSGNNAQYF
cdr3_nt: TGTGCCAGCACCCTCCCTAGCGGGAATAACGCGCAGTATTTT

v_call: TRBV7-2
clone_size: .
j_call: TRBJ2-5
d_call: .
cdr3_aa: CASTPGLAQWTQYF
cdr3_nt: TGTGCCAGCACCCCAGGGTTAGCTCAATGGACCCAGTACTTC

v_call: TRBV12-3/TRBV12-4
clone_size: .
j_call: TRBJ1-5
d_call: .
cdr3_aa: CASSFGDRPQHF
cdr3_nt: TGTGCCAGCAGTTTCGGTGACAGGCCCCAGCATTTT

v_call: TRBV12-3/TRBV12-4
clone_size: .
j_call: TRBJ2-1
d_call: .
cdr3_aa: CASSGGTTVSYNEQFF
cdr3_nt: TGTGCCAGCAGTGGTGGGACCACAGTCTCCTACAATGAGCAGTTCTTC

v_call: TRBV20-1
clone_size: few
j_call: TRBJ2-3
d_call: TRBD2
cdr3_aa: CSARETSGRADTQYF
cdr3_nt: TGCAGTGCTAGGGAAACTAGCGGGAGAGCAGATACGCAGTATTTT

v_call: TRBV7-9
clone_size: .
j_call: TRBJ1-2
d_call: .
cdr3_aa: CASSRPREAGYTF
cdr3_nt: TGTGCCAGCAGCAGACCCAGGGAGGCGGGCTACACCTTC

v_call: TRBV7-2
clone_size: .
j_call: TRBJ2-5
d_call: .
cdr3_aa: CASSLALQRSQETQYF
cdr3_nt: TGTGCCAGCAGCTTAGCTTTACAGCGGTCCCAAGAGACCCAGTACTTC

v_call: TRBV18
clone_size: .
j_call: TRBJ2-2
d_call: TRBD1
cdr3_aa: CASSPRGTGDTGELFF
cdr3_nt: TGTGCCAGCTCACCACGAGGGACAGGGGACACCGGGGAGCTGTTTTTT

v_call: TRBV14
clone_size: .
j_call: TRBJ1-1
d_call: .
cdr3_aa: CASSQQGRGNTEAFF
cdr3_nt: TGTGCCAGCAGCCAACAGGGTAGGGGGAACACTGAAGCTTTCTTT

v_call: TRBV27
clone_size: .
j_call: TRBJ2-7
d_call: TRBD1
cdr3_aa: CASRMGAGGLSYEQYF
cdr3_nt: TGTGCCAGCCGAATGGGTGCAGGGGGCCTCTCCTACGAGCAGTACTTC

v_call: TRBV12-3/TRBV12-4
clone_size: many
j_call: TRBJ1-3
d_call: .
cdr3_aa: CASSFSGNTIYF
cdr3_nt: TGTGCCAGCAGTTTCTCTGGAAACACCATATATTTT

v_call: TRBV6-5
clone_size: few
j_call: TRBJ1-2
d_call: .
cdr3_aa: CASSYNRKTYGYTF
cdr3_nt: TGTGCCAGCAGTTATAACAGGAAAACCTATGGCTACACCTTC

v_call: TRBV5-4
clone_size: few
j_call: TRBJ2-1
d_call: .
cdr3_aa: CASSFEADSYNEQFF
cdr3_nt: TGTGCCAGCAGCTTTGAGGCAGACTCCTACAATGAGCAGTTCTTC

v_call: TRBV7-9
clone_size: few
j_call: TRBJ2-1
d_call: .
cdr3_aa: CASSHLQAGEQFF
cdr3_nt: TGTGCCAGCAGCCACCTCCAGGCTGGTGAGCAGTTCTTC

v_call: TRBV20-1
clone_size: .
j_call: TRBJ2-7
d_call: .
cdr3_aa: CSARDPKPQGPEQYF
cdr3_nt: TGCAGTGCTAGAGATCCGAAACCACAGGGTCCCGAGCAGTACTTC

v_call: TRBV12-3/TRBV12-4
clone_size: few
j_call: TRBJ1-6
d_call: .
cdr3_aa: CASSWDNGGSPLHF
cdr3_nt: TGTGCCAGCAGTTGGGACAACGGCGGTTCACCCCTCCACTTT

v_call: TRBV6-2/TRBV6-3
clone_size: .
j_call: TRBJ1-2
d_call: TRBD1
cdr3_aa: CASSYSTGRYGYTF
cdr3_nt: TGTGCCAGCAGTTACTCGACAGGGCGCTATGGCTACACCTTC

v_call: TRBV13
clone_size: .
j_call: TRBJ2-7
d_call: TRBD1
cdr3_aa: CASSRQGAVEQYF
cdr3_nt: TGTGCCAGCAGCCGACAGGGGGCGGTAGAGCAGTACTTC

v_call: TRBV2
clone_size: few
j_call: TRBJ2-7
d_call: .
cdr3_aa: CASSALRDTYEQYF
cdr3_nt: TGTGCCAGCAGTGCGCTCAGGGATACCTACGAGCAGTACTTC

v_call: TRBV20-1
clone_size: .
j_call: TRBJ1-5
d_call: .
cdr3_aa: CSASEGGQWNQPQHF
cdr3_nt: TGCAGTGCTAGTGAAGGAGGTCAATGGAATCAGCCCCAGCATTTT

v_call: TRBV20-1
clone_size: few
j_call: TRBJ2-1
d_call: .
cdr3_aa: CSARDGGGNEQFF
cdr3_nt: TGCAGTGCTAGAGATGGAGGGGGGAATGAGCAGTTCTTC